These T cell receptor beta chains were read from a single sample in a study of T cells in Graves' hyperthyroidism and ophthalmopathy. TCRdb reprocessed the multiplex PCR reads via MiXCR and lists one record per CDR3 protein. The data hold roughly 580,000 distinct CDR3 sequences, with approximately 44% observed a single time. What was sequenced was peripheral blood or thyroid tissue (not recorded which). These receptors were obtained from a woman between 18 and 30 years old with Graves' hyperthyroidism. CDR3s include the opening cysteine and the closing phenylalanine or tryptophan. Fields, in order: clone size, D gene, V gene, J gene, CDR3 DNA, CDR3 protein. D genes are given only for firm matches. Some rows mark clone size as missing; the rest say once, few, many or name a class of expanded clone.

>.|.|TRBV29-1|TRBJ2-5
TGCAGCGTTGAAGGGGTAGGGCAGACCCAGTACTTC
CSVEGVGQTQYF
>.|.|TRBV2|TRBJ1-6
TGTGCCAGCACCTCGGGGGGGTCACCCCTCCACTTT
CASTSGGSPLHF
>few|.|TRBV7-9|TRBJ1-5
TGTGCCAGCAGCTTGGTAGGGGGGGATCAGCCCCAGCATTTT
CASSLVGGDQPQHF
>.|TRBD1|TRBV29-1|TRBJ2-7
TGCAGCGTTGATCCCCGGACAGGGGGTCTCTCCTACGAGCAGTACTTC
CSVDPRTGGLSYEQYF
>many|TRBD1|TRBV2|TRBJ1-6
TGTGCCAGCATGAGGGACAGCTCCTATAATTCACCCCTCCACTTT
CASMRDSSYNSPLHF
>many|.|TRBV29-1|TRBJ2-7
TGCAGCGTTGAAGATGGCCCGGGACGTGAGATCTTC
CSVEDGPGREIF
>once|TRBD1|TRBV7-3|TRBJ2-7
TGTGCCAGCAGCGGGGGACAGGGATCCTACGAGCAGTACTTC
CASSGGQGSYEQYF
>few|TRBD1|TRBV29-1|TRBJ2-4
TGCAGCGTTGGGGAGGACAGGGGAAACATTCAGTACTTC
CSVGEDRGNIQYF
>.|.|TRBV14|TRBJ2-5
TGTGCCAGCAGCCAAAGATTTGTGGGAGAGACCCAGTACTTC
CASSQRFVGETQYF
>.|.|TRBV10-3|TRBJ2-7
TGTGCCATCAGTGAAGGAATTAGTTACTACGAGCAGTACTTC
CAISEGISYYEQYF
>many|.|TRBV15|TRBJ2-6
TGTGCCACCAGCATAAGATCGTCTGGGGCCAACGTCCTGACTTTC
CATSIRSSGANVLTF
>.|TRBD2|TRBV10-3|TRBJ2-5
TGTGCCATCAGTGAACCCCGGGAGGAAGAGACCCAGTACTTC
CAISEPREEETQYF
>few|.|TRBV2|TRBJ1-5
TGTGCCAGCATGGGCAGGGTGGATCGTCAGCCCCAGCATTTT
CASMGRVDRQPQHF
>few|TRBD2|TRBV7-9|TRBJ2-7
TGCGCCAGCAGCCAGAACCTAGCGGTCTCCTACGAGCAGTACTTC
CASSQNLAVSYEQYF
>.|.|TRBV25-1|TRBJ1-1
TGTGCCAGCAGTGAACTTGGCGTGGGGACTGAAGCTTTCTTT
CASSELGVGTEAFF
>.|TRBD1|TRBV2|TRBJ2-7
TGTGCCAGCAGTGCCCGGGACAGCTACTACGAGCAGTACTTC
CASSARDSYYEQYF
>.|TRBD1|TRBV11-1|TRBJ2-6
TGTGCCAGCAGCTCCCGCCCGGGACAGGGTGATGGGGCCAACGTCCTGACTTTC
CASSSRPGQGDGANVLTF
>few|TRBD1|TRBV7-9|TRBJ2-7
TGTGCCAGCAGCCCCCGACAGGGCAAATACTACGAGCAGTACTTC
CASSPRQGKYYEQYF
>.|TRBD2|TRBV20-1|TRBJ2-5
TGCAGTGCTAGACGACTAGCGGGAGAGTACCAAGAGACCCAGTACTTC
CSARRLAGEYQETQYF
>many|TRBD1|TRBV20-1|TRBJ1-2
TGCAGTGCTAGACCTGGACAGGAAACCTCTGGCTACACCTTC
CSARPGQETSGYTF
>few|TRBD2|TRBV29-1|TRBJ2-2
TGCAGCGTTGAAGTACTGGGACTAGCGAACACCGGGGAGCTGTTTTTT
CSVEVLGLANTGELFF
>few|TRBD1|TRBV9|TRBJ1-6
TGTGCCAGCAGCCAACAGGGGTTCTATAATTCACCCCTCCACTTT
CASSQQGFYNSPLHF
>few|.|TRBV2|TRBJ2-3
TGTGCCAGCACCCGACAGGCCAGCACAGATACGCAGTATTTT
CASTRQASTDTQYF
>.|.|TRBV19|TRBJ1-2
TGTGCCAGTAGCACCCCCTGGTTGGGAGGGGAGGGCTACACCTTC
CASSTPWLGGEGYTF
>many|.|TRBV5-5|TRBJ1-2
TGTGCCAGCAGCTTCAGGGTTGGTGGCTACACCTTC
CASSFRVGGYTF
>.|.|TRBV29-1|TRBJ2-3
TGCAGCGTTTTCGGGGGAGTCACAGATACGCAGTATTTT
CSVFGGVTDTQYF
>many|TRBD1|TRBV10-3|TRBJ2-7
TGTGCCATCAGTGAGAGGGCAGGGGGCGAAGAGCAGTACTTC
CAISERAGGEEQYF
>.|.|TRBV2|TRBJ1-3
TGTGCCAGCCGGAGGGGAGCCGGCTCTGGAAACACCATATATTTT
CASRRGAGSGNTIYF
>many|.|TRBV29-1|TRBJ1-5
TGCAGCGTTGCGTCGAGCGGGGGCAATCAGCCCCAGCATTTT
CSVASSGGNQPQHF
>few|.|TRBV6-5|TRBJ1-2
TGTGCCAGCAGTCAGCCCACCTCAGGGGATGGCTACACCTTC
CASSQPTSGDGYTF
>few|.|TRBV20-1|TRBJ1-1
TGCAGTGCCGGGCGGCCCGGGTGGGACACTGAAGCTTTCTTT
CSAGRPGWDTEAFF
>.|.|TRBV9|TRBJ1-2
TGTGCCAGCAGCGTAGGGCAGGGGCATAACTATGGCTACACCTTC
CASSVGQGHNYGYTF
>.|.|TRBV7-2|TRBJ1-4
TGTGCCAGCAGCCCCCGGGGGAGCGGAAAACTGTTTTTT
CASSPRGSGKLFF
>once|TRBD1|TRBV7-7|TRBJ2-5
TGTGCCAGCAGCCCCGGACAGGCGCGAGAGACCCAGTACTTC
CASSPGQARETQYF
>.|TRBD1|TRBV9|TRBJ1-4
TGTGCCAGCACCCCCTTCGGGACAGAAAACGAAAAACTGTTTTTT
CASTPFGTENEKLFF
>.|.|TRBV25-1|TRBJ1-2
TGTGCCAGCGTGGACGTTAACTATGGCTACACCTTC
CASVDVNYGYTF
>many|.|TRBV10-3|TRBJ1-3
TGTGCCATCGGGACAGGAAACACCATATATTTT
CAIGTGNTIYF
>few|.|TRBV10-3|TRBJ2-7
TGTGCCATCAGTGGGGCGGACTCCTACGAGCAGTACTTC
CAISGADSYEQYF
>once|.|TRBV2|TRBJ1-1
TGTGCCAGCAGTGGGGTGGTAGGGGACGGAACTGAAGCTTTCTTT
CASSGVVGDGTEAFF
>.|TRBD1|TRBV10-3|TRBJ1-5
TGTGCCATCGGTACAGGGGTTAGCAATCAGCCCCAGCATTTT
CAIGTGVSNQPQHF
>.|TRBD2|TRBV29-1|TRBJ2-7
TGCAGCGTTGTGGGAGGGATCTCCTACGAGCAGTACTTC
CSVVGGISYEQYF